Included here is one TCR beta chain sequence, with context. What this receptor recognizes is not known. No clone much larger than this one lies a single base away; base qualities are absent. This entry comes from a study of blood T cell repertoires in COVID-19 (dated by TCRdb to about 2020). General notes on the study: Collaborator samples came from the United States, Italy and Spain and covered acute and convalescent phases of COVID-19. Deeply sampled blood TCRbeta repertoires from subjects exposed to, actively infected with, or recovered from COVID-19 were included in the dataset. The prospective study material was composed of cDNA or gDNA derived from T cells, B-cell-depleted T cells, or PBMCs. Where HLA class I and class II types were available, the types were taken from metadata supplied by the sample provider, not from assay-based typing. Sample metadata almost always included a de-identified subject ID, COVID-19 status, age in years and sex. Samples came from the ongoing ImmuneRACE study (first 160 participants) plus 1,254 subjects from 6 global collaborators. The repertoires were released in a freely available public database meant as a resource for research on the immune response to SARS-CoV-2. Study-level results and caveats: Clinical and demographic metadata were provided uncurated, with the amount varying by source and participant.

Each collaborating institution followed its own protocols to collect whole blood in K2EDTA tubes. For TCRbeta analysis, collaborator samples were shipped as frozen whole blood, as isolated PBMCs, or as DNA extracted from either sample type. TCRbeta CDR3 regions were amplified from genomic DNA by means of the immunoSEQ Assay, a bias-controlled multiplex PCR. The paper's processing steps were these. Nucleated cell counts per sample were estimated from amplification of reference gene primers within the assay. To quantify the absolute abundance of each unique TCRbeta CDR3 rearrangement, sequence reads were collapsed and filtered. For each sample, productive Simpson clonality was calculated by taking the square root of Simpson's diversity index across productive rearrangements. TCRdb re-hosts the immuneACCESS table, in-frame sequences only. Its copies lack some clones; in the studies checked, an unresolved V gene accounts for under half of them, and the cause for the rest is not known. V and J calls and clone size are copied from that table; D and trimming were computed from the DNA. This sample holds about 240,000 clones; roughly 85% were observed only once. 3.4% of the sample lies in the top ten.

This TCR came from a woman aged 18 to 35 with acute or convalescent COVID-19. Sequenced input: peripheral blood.

The CDR3: CASSSHRGWDNSPLHF. The DNA sequence is TGTGCCAGCAGTTCCCACAGGGGCTGGGATAATTCACCCCTCCACTTT. The chain employs TRBV27 and TRBJ1-6; TRBD1 fits 7 bases in the junction. Trimming leaves V shorter by 4 bases and J shorter by 5 bases, with the junction holding 8 bases beyond the gene matches. The CDR3 covers 16 residues, taking in both the cysteine and the phenylalanine. Only the CDR3 DNA stays, 48 bases, in frame from base 1. CDR1 and CDR2 (MNHEY, SMNVEV) derive from the germline V gene (reference sequence).